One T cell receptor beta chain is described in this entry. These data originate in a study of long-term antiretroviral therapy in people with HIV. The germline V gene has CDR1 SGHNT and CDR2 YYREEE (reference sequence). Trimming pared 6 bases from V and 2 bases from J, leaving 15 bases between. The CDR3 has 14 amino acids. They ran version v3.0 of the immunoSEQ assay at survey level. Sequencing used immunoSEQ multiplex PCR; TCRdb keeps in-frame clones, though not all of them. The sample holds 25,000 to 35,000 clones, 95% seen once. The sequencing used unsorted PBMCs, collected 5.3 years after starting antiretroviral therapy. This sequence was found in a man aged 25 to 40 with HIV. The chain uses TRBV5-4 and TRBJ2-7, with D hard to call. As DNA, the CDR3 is TGTGCCAGCATCAGACGGGCGGCCGCCTACGAGCAGTACTTC. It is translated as CASIRRAAAYEQYF.